Listed below are T cell receptor beta chains from one sample, sequenced in a study of cytomegalovirus exposure and HLA in healthy donors. Some clones are missing from TCRdb's copy, which holds only in-frame ones; the method was immunoSEQ multiplex PCR. The sample has 99,000 or so clones, nearly 85% seen once. What was sequenced was PBMCs. The source of these receptors is a man aged 18 to 30 in good health and CMV-seronegative. Each CDR3 is given with its conserved first and last residue. Fields, in order: V gene, J gene, D gene, CDR3 length, clone size, CDR3 protein, CDR3 DNA. A D gene is named only where the DNA matches it firmly. Clone size is not always given. Where it is, it says once, few, many or a class for expanded clones.

>TRBV9|TRBJ1-4|TRBD1|16|.
CASSVAEGARFEKLFF
TGTGCCAGCAGCGTAGCGGAGGGGGCGCGTTTTGAAAAACTGTTTTTT
>TRBV6-1|TRBJ2-7|TRBD1|12|.
CASGTVTREQYF
TGTGCCAGCGGGACAGTGACCCGCGAGCAGTACTTC
>TRBV6-5|TRBJ1-1|.|13|few
CASTNPQNTEAFF
TGTGCCAGCACCAATCCCCAGAACACTGAAGCTTTCTTT
>TRBV18|TRBJ1-1|.|12|.
CASSPGMYEAFF
TGTGCCAGCTCACCCGGGATGTATGAAGCTTTCTTT
>TRBV7-2|TRBJ2-1|.|15|.
CASSLEGTDYNEQFF
TGTGCCAGCAGCTTAGAAGGCACAGATTACAATGAGCAGTTCTTC
>TRBV9|TRBJ1-2|.|16|.
CASSVSPGPSNYGYTF
TGTGCCAGCAGCGTATCTCCAGGCCCCTCTAACTATGGCTACACCTTC
>TRBV29-1|TRBJ2-1|.|17|.
CSVEDRFGGGSYNEQFF
TGCAGCGTTGAAGATCGATTCGGCGGGGGCAGCTACAATGAGCAGTTCTTC
>TRBV6-6|TRBJ1-1|.|12|few
CASSYGSSEAFF
TGTGCCAGCAGTTACGGCTCTTCCGAAGCTTTCTTT
>TRBV11-2|TRBJ2-7|TRBD2|15|.
CASSRFRGRGYEQYF
TGTGCCAGCAGCCGCTTCCGCGGGAGAGGCTACGAGCAGTACTTC
>TRBV7-2|TRBJ1-2|.|15|.
CASSLGVRQEAISFF
TGTGCCAGCAGCTTAGGAGTCCGCCAGGAGGCCATATCCTTCTTC